A single sample gave rise to the 10 T cell receptor beta chains below, sequenced in a study of control samples from healthy donors and cancer patients (TCRdb year 2020). Libraries were made using the immunoSEQ multiplex PCR assay. The clones in this table, taken by TCRdb from immuneACCESS, are in-frame only. Not every clone is retained; where verified, under half of the shortfall comes from an unresolved V gene, and the cause of the rest is unknown. The sample table lists about 130,000 clones, approximately 94% of them with a count of one. The top ten constitute 1.7% of the sample. Sequenced: PBMCs. These receptors were obtained from a man in his fifties or sixties with head and neck cancer.

This chain connects TRBV4-3 to TRBJ2-2; 12 nucleotides line up with TRBD2. V gave up 0 bases and J gave up 6 bases; unmatched junction bases: 11. CDR1 is LGHNA and CDR2 is YSLEER in the germline V gene. This CDR3 has 19 residues. For the CDR3, the DNA is TGCGCCAGCAGCCAAGATATCAATCTAGCGGGGGGGCCCGCCGGGGAGCTGTTTTTT. It specifies CASSQDINLAGGPAGELFF.

CDR3 nucleotides: TGTGCCAGCAGTGAATTAGGGGGGCGGGCTGAAGCTTTCTTT. It is translated as CASSELGGRAEAFF. The chain links TRBV2 to TRBJ1-1, with a tentative D call TRBD1 (6 bases). Per the germline V gene, CDR1 is SNHLY and CDR2 is FYNNEI. Trimming shortened V by 2 bases and J by 6 bases, and 13 bases separated the two germline ends. This CDR3 region has 14 residues.

The V and J genes are TRBV5-4 and TRBJ2-2; perhaps TRBD2 as D (5 bases). The CDR3 covers 13 residues. V lost 5 bases and J lost 5, with 10 bases in between. CDR1 and CDR2 from the germline V gene are SGHNT and YYREEE (reference sequence). The CDR3 loop is CASRDLATGELFF. In DNA, the CDR3 is TGTGCCAGCAGGGATTTAGCGACCGGGGAGCTGTTTTTT.

The chain has TRBV10-1 and TRBJ2-7, with a possible D match to TRBD1 (6 bases). Germline values: CDR1 WNHNN, CDR2 SYGVQD (reference sequence). There are 14 residues in the CDR3. V was cut by 2 bases and J by 2 bases, with 10 bases left in between. The CDR3 DNA follows: TGCGCCAGCAGTGAGGGCTGGACAGCCTACGAGCAGTACTTC. This sequence encodes CASSEGWTAYEQYF.

The rearrangement links TRBV6-5 to TRBJ2-7; D possibly corresponds to TRBD2 (6 bases). The V end lost 8 bases, the J end lost 2 bases, and 13 bases lay between the germline ends. From germline, CDR1 is MNHEY and CDR2 SVGAGI. This CDR3 region has 13 residues. CDR3 loop: CASGGGVPYEQYF. The CDR3 DNA follows: TGTGCCAGCGGAGGAGGGGTCCCCTACGAGCAGTACTTC.

This chain joins TRBV28 and TRBJ2-7; no definite D call. The CDR3 spans 15 residues. The germline gives CDR1 MDHEN, CDR2 SYDVKM. Trimming took 4 bases from V and 4 from J, leaving 17 bases between them. Written as DNA, the CDR3 is TGTGCCAGCAGTTCCTCGGTGGTAACGAGGTACGAGCAGTACTTC. This sequence encodes CASSSSVVTRYEQYF.

The chain couples TRBV5-6 to TRBJ1-2; perhaps TRBD1 as D (5 bases). V lost 2 bases to trimming and J lost 5 bases, with 10 bases between them. CDR1 is SGHDT and CDR2 is YYEEEE in the germline V gene. CDR3 size: 13 residues. CDR3 coding DNA: TGTGCCAGCAGCTTCATGCCAGGGTATGGCTACACCTTC. Its protein product is CASSFMPGYGYTF.

This chain links TRBV2 with TRBJ2-3, with TRBD2 identical over 7 bases. Germline lookup yields CDR1 SNHLY and CDR2 FYNNEI. V was pared by 8 bases and J by 2 bases, with 1 base of the junction left unmatched. CDR3 length equals 12 residues. The CDR3 spells CASGGVTDTQYF. CDR3 coding DNA: TGTGCCAGCGGGGGGGTCACAGATACGCAGTATTTT.

This chain uses TRBV19 with TRBJ1-1, with D uncertain. Germline CDR1 and CDR2: LNHDA and SQIVND (reference sequence). V was cut by 3 bases and J by 0 bases, with 8 bases left in between. This CDR3 has 14 residues. The CDR3 protein is CASSISEMNTEAFF. For the CDR3, the DNA is TGTGCCAGTAGTATCAGTGAAATGAACACTGAAGCTTTCTTT.

The rearrangement links TRBV12-5 to TRBJ2-3; a possible D gene is TRBD1 (5 bases). The length of the CDR3 is 14 residues. Per germline, CDR1 LGHNT and CDR2 FRNRAP. V lost 5 bases, J lost 3 bases, and 12 bases lay in between. CDR3 nucleotide sequence: TGTGCTAGTGGTCCAGGACATTCTACAGATACGCAGTATTTT. Protein product: CASGPGHSTDTQYF. The full variable domain, with the rest looked up from reference TRBV12-5 and TRBJ2-3, is DARVTQTPRHKVTEMGQEVTMRCQPILGHNTVFWYRQTMMQGLELLAYFRNRAPLDDSGMPKDRFSAEMPDATLATLKIQPSEPRDSAVYFCASGPGHSTDTQYFGPGTRLTVL.